This T cell receptor beta chain was obtained from a study of control samples from healthy donors and cancer patients. Libraries were prepared by immunoSEQ multiplex PCR; TCRdb keeps only in-frame clonotypes and omits some of them. Of roughly 120,000 clones listed, nearly 95% were seen once; the top ten hold about 2.8%. V lost 4 bases, J lost 1 base, and 3 bases stayed unmatched. The germline gives CDR1 SNHLY, CDR2 FYNNEI. The CDR3 spans 14 residues. The gene calls are TRBV2 and TRBJ2-5; TRBD1 agrees at 7 bases. The sequenced sample consisted of blood. This TCR was sampled from a man aged 30-40 years in good health. The CDR3 bases are TGTGCCAGCAGTGGCAGGGACAGCCAAGAGACCCAGTACTTC. It yields the protein CASSGRDSQETQYF.